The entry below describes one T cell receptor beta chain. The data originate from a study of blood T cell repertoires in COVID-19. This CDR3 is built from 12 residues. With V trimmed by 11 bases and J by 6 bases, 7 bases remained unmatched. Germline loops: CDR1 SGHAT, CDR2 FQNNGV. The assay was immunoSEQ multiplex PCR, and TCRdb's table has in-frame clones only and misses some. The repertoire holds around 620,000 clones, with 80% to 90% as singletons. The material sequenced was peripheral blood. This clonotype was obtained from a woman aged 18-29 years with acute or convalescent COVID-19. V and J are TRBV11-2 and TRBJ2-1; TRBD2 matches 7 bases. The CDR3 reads CASGGRRNEQFF. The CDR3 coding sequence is TGTGCCTCCGGGGGGAGGCGCAATGAGCAGTTCTTC.